This entry is about one TCR beta chain. In the original analysis: Amplified reference gene primers provided the basis for estimating nucleated cell counts. Generated by immunoSEQ multiplex PCR, the TCRdb table keeps only in-frame clones and is missing some. The V and J calls and clone size are taken from that table; D and trimming were inferred from the DNA. The table includes about 170,000 clones, about 80% detected once. The data are from a study of blood T cell repertoires in COVID-19. Whole-study context: Samples of COVID-19 (acute and convalescent) were obtained from the United States, Italy and Spain. T cells, B-cell-depleted T cells, or PBMCs supplied cDNA or gDNA.

The source is a woman in her 40s with COVID-19, enrolled during active disease. Material: peripheral blood.

CDR3 nucleotide sequence: TGCAGCGTAGCTGACGGAGGGGATTCACCCCTCCACTTT. Encoded protein: CSVADGGDSPLHF. This rearrangement joins TRBV29-1 to TRBJ1-6, with D possibly TRBD1 on 5 matching bases. The germline V gene has CDR1 SQVTM and CDR2 ANQGSEA. The V end was cut by 6 bases, the J end by 8 bases, with 14 bases between. The length of the CDR3 is 13 residues.